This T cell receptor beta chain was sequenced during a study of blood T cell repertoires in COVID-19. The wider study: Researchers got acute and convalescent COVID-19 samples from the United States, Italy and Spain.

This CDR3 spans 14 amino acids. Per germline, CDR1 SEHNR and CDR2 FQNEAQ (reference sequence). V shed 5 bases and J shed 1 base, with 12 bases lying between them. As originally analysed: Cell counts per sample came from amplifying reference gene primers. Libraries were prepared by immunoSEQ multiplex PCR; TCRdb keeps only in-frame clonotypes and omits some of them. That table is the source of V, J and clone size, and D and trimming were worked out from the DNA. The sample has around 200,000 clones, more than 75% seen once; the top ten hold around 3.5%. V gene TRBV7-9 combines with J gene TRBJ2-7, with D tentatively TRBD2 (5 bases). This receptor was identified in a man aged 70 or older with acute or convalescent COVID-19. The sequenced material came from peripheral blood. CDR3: CASSLEGISYEQYF. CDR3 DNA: TGTGCCAGCAGCCTCGAGGGAATTTCCTACGAGCAGTACTTC.